These 5 T cell receptor beta chains were sequenced from one sample in a study of blood T cell repertoires in COVID-19. The assay was immunoSEQ multiplex PCR, and TCRdb's table has in-frame clones only and misses some. Here the sample spans 100,000 or so clones, roughly 78% being singletons. What was sequenced was peripheral blood. The receptors originated from a woman of 80 years or more with acute or convalescent COVID-19.

J is TRBJ1-3 and V is TRBV9; no firm D call. This CDR3 contains 14 residues. Per the germline V gene, CDR1 is SGDLS and CDR2 is YYNGEE. Trimming cost V 5 bases and J 4 bases, with 13 bases left between them. Written as DNA, the CDR3 is TGTGCCAGCAGTACCACCCCGGGAGGAAACACCATATATTTT. Its translation is CASSTTPGGNTIYF.

This clone was detected once. This chain joins TRBV30 and TRBJ1-3; 8 positions match TRBD1. The CDR3 length is 15 residues. J was trimmed by 2 bases and V by 5 bases; bases with no gene match: 8. Germline CDR1 is GTSNPN and CDR2 is SVGIG (reference sequence). The CDR3 region has the DNA TGTGCCTGGGGACCCTGGGACAGGCCTGGAAACACCATATATTTT. Its protein is CAWGPWDRPGNTIYF.

This sequence joins TRBV27 and TRBJ1-1; maybe TRBD1 (5 bases). Trimming cost V 8 bases and J 5 bases, with 12 bases left between them. CDR1 MNHEY and CDR2 SMNVEV come from the germline V gene (reference sequence). This CDR3 has 12 residues. As DNA, the CDR3 is TGTGCCAGCTCGCGGGGGGGAACTGAAGCTTTCTTT. This codes for CASSRGGTEAFF.

This clone showed up just a few times. J is TRBJ1-4 and V is TRBV10-2; the match to TRBD1 covers 7 bases. J gave up 7 bases and V 3 bases, and 5 bases lay outside the gene matches. The germline V gene has CDR1 WSHSY and CDR2 SAAADI. This CDR3 is built from 14 residues. This CDR3 reads CASSDNRGGEKLFF. DNA for the CDR3: TGCGCCAGCAGTGACAACAGGGGAGGTGAAAAACTGTTTTTT.

The V call is TRBV19, the J call TRBJ1-6; 7 bases are a match to TRBD1. This CDR3 has 18 residues. The J segment lost 5 bases and the V segment lost 5 bases, leaving 15 bases of the junction unmatched. Germline-derived CDR1 and CDR2 are LNHDA and SQIVND (reference sequence). In DNA, the CDR3 is TGTGCCAGTAGTTCACAACCCTACAGGGGCGATAATAATTCACCCCTCCACTTT. It codes for CASSSQPYRGDNNSPLHF.